This TCR beta chain was found in a study of blood T cells in healthy people across ages. Primed by a sample-barcoded 5' primer and a J-beta primer mix, a second PCR proceeded for 7 to 11 cycles. TCRdb processed the 5' RACE reads anew with MiXCR; each CDR3 protein has one entry. The table records around 1,500,000 distinct CDR3 sequences, 28% of them present only once. The CDR3 length is 14 residues. In germline, CDR1 is SGHRS, CDR2 YFSETQ. The ends were cut back, 1 base at V and 3 bases at J, with 10 bases in the middle. This clonotype occurred many times. The chain is built from TRBV5-1 and TRBJ2-5, with D perhaps TRBD1 (5 bases). Sequenced input: blood. This TCR was recovered from a woman aged 25-40 years in good health. The CDR3 sequence is CASSLKDRKETQYF. CDR3 DNA: TGCGCCAGCAGCTTGAAAGACAGAAAAGAGACCCAGTACTTC.